Each of the 26 T cell receptor beta chains below was sequenced from the same sample in a study of blood T cell repertoires in COVID-19. The assay was immunoSEQ multiplex PCR, and TCRdb's table has in-frame clones only and misses some. The profile shows about 30,000 clones, nearly 90% of them singletons. Source material: peripheral blood. The receptors come from a human donor in a cohort sampled during active COVID-19.

V and J are TRBV30 and TRBJ2-2; a possible D gene is TRBD1 (6 bases). This CDR3 comprises 13 residues. Trimming shortened V by 4 bases and J by 4 bases, and 10 bases separated the two germline ends. The germline gives CDR1 GTSNPN, CDR2 SVGIG (reference sequence). CDR3 coding DNA: TGTGCCTGGATTACAGGGTCCACCGGGGAGCTGTTTTTT. Its translation is CAWITGSTGELFF.

This chain connects TRBV7-6 to TRBJ2-5; 12 nucleotides line up with TRBD2. There are 17 residues in the CDR3. The J segment lost 4 bases and the V segment lost 3 bases, leaving 9 bases of the junction unmatched. In germline, CDR1 is SGHVS, CDR2 FNYEAQ. The CDR3 loop is CASSLGLAGGGGETQYF. The CDR3, as DNA: TGTGCCAGCAGCTTGGGGCTAGCGGGAGGGGGAGGAGAGACCCAGTACTTC.

V is TRBV4-2 and J is TRBJ2-4; 7 bases match TRBD1. This CDR3 region has 14 residues. Looked up from germline, CDR1 is LGHNA and CDR2 is YNFKEQ. The V gene end was trimmed by 5 bases and the J gene end by 10 bases; junction bases not matched to a gene: 11. CDR3 residues: CASSLTGSSAIQYF. CDR3 nucleotide sequence: TGTGCCAGCAGCTTGACAGGGTCTTCCGCTATTCAGTACTTC.

The chain carries TRBV5-1 and TRBJ1-2; 9 bases fit TRBD1. The CDR3 covers 17 residues. Germline V CDR1 and CDR2: SGHRS, YFSETQ. J was trimmed by 6 bases and V by 0 bases; bases with no gene match: 12. The CDR3 sequence is CASSLELGDRVMNGYTF. In DNA, the CDR3 is TGCGCCAGCAGCTTGGAGTTAGGGGACAGGGTAATGAATGGCTACACCTTC.

The chain uses TRBV27 and TRBJ2-4; TRBD2 is a possible D gene (5 bases). Germline values: CDR1 MNHEY, CDR2 SMNVEV (reference sequence). V was shortened by 0 bases and J by 5 bases, with 11 bases between the two germline ends. The CDR3 is made up of 15 amino acids. The CDR3 nucleotides read TGTGCCAGCAGTTTATCGGCAATCGGGGAAAACATTCAGTACTTC. Its protein is CASSLSAIGENIQYF.

The chain combines TRBV7-2 with TRBJ2-1, with a possible D match to TRBD2 (5 bases). Germline V lookup: CDR1 SGHTA, CDR2 FQGNSA. V lost 4 bases and J lost 4, with 17 bases in between. The CDR3 is 16 residues long. The CDR3: CASSSHLAISYNEQFF. The CDR3 nucleotides read TGTGCCAGCAGCTCGCACCTAGCCATCTCATACAATGAGCAGTTCTTC.

The genes are TRBV5-1 and TRBJ2-3, with D maybe TRBD2 (5 bases). V was shortened by 3 bases and J by 6 bases, with 14 bases between the two germline ends. Germline V gene lookup returns CDR1 SGHRS and CDR2 YFSETQ. The CDR3 sequence is 14 residues long. The CDR3 loop is CASSWGDRGDTQYF. The CDR3 DNA follows: TGCGCCAGCAGCTGGGGAGATCGTGGGGATACGCAGTATTTT.

The rearrangement uses TRBV7-6 and TRBJ1-2, with TRBD1 matching over 11 bases. V dropped 5 bases and J dropped 5; count of bases not matched to a gene: 10. Germline V gene data show CDR1 as SGHVS and CDR2 as FNYEAQ. This CDR3 spans 16 amino acids. The DNA of the CDR3 is TGTGCCAGCAGCCGATTTGGACAGGGGGCGGCATATGGCTACACCTTC. Translating it yields CASSRFGQGAAYGYTF.

The gene calls are TRBV6-1 and TRBJ1-4; tentatively, D is TRBD1 (6 bases). Germline V gene data show CDR1 as MNHNS and CDR2 as SASEGT. Trimming took off 3 bases at V and 0 bases at J, with 14 bases between the two ends. This CDR3 contains 17 residues. For the CDR3, the DNA is TGTGCCAGCAGTGAGCCAGGGGTAGGGGCAACTAATGAAAAACTGTTTTTT. This codes for CASSEPGVGATNEKLFF.

V gene TRBV11-1 combines with J gene TRBJ1-2, with 10 bases that match TRBD1. The CDR3 sequence is 13 residues long. Trimming at V came to 4 bases and at J to 6 bases, leaving 2 bases not matched to a gene. The V gene's germline CDR1 is SGHAT and CDR2 FQDESV (reference sequence). CDR3 sequence reads: CASSSGQGDGYTF. Written as DNA, the CDR3 is TGTGCCAGCAGCTCCGGACAGGGGGATGGCTACACCTTC.

The gene calls are TRBV27 and TRBJ1-4; D is undetermined. Trimming pared 6 bases from V and 7 bases from J, leaving 12 bases between. This CDR3 is 13 amino acids long. Germline CDR1 MNHEY, CDR2 SMNVEV (reference sequence). The CDR3 is CASSPPLSEKLFF. The CDR3 nucleotides are TGTGCCAGCAGCCCCCCGCTAAGTGAAAAACTGTTTTTT.

The V and J genes are TRBV19 and TRBJ2-1, with 10 bases aligning to TRBD1. V was pared by 6 bases and J by 9 bases, with 8 bases of the junction left unmatched. Looked up from germline, CDR1 is LNHDA and CDR2 is SQIVND (reference sequence). This CDR3 spans 14 amino acids. CDR3 DNA: TGTGCCAGTAGGGACGGACAGGGGGGCAGTGAGCAGTTCTTC. Protein sequence: CASRDGQGGSEQFF.

This clone was recorded once. V and J are TRBV7-3 and TRBJ2-5, with a weak D call TRBD2 (7 bases). CDR1 SGHTA and CDR2 FQGTGA come from the germline V gene. The CDR3 loop spans 14 amino acids. Trimming stripped 2 bases from V and 4 bases from J, with 11 bases between. CDR3 in amino acids: CASSLAGAGETQYF. The CDR3 DNA sequence: TGTGCCAGCAGCTTAGCGGGGGCGGGAGAGACCCAGTACTTC.

The chain has TRBV6-1 and TRBJ1-5, with 9 bases identical to TRBD1. CDR3 size: 16 residues. Germline loops: CDR1 MNHNS, CDR2 SASEGT. With 2 bases clipped from V and 4 bases from J, the junction kept 6 bases outside the gene matches. The CDR3 is CASSERDRAGNQPQHF. Here the CDR3 DNA reads TGTGCCAGCAGTGAACGGGACAGGGCCGGGAATCAGCCCCAGCATTTT.

This chain joins TRBV19 and TRBJ2-4; maybe TRBD1 (5 bases). The V gene's germline CDR1 is LNHDA and CDR2 SQIVND (reference sequence). The CDR3 contains 20 residues. The V end lost 5 bases, the J end lost 0 bases, and 26 bases lay between the germline ends. The chain's CDR3 is CASSPRVTARQSIAKNIQYF. CDR3 bases: TGTGCCAGTAGTCCCCGTGTGACAGCGAGACAATCTATAGCCAAAAACATTCAGTACTTC.

A single count supports this clone. V usage is TRBV6-2 or TRBV6-3 and J usage is TRBJ1-5; TRBD1 might be the D (6 bases). Between the trimmed V and J ends, which lost 5 bases and 1 base, there was a span of 15 bases. CDR3 length: 16 amino acids. The germline gives CDR1 MNHEY, CDR2 SVGEGT. The DNA for the CDR3 is TGTGCCAGCAGTCCCCGGCAGGGGCTAAGCAATCAGCCCCAGCATTTT. Translation gives CASSPRQGLSNQPQHF.

V is TRBV18 and J is TRBJ1-1; tentative D call: TRBD1 (6 bases). CDR1 and CDR2 (germline): KGHSH, LQKENI. The CDR3 spans 14 residues. Trimming removed 5 bases at V and 0 bases at J, with 10 bases between. The CDR3 region is CASSSDRLNTEAFF. The CDR3 DNA reads as TGTGCCAGCTCATCGGACAGATTGAACACTGAAGCTTTCTTT.

The V call is TRBV7-2, the J call TRBJ1-3, with D hard to call. V was clipped by 4 bases and J by 8 bases, with 12 bases between them. This CDR3 comprises 13 residues. Germline V gene data show CDR1 as SGHTA and CDR2 as FQGNSA. CDR3 nucleotide sequence: TGTGCCAGCAGCTCAGATAGGGAGTACACCATATATTTT. As protein: CASSSDREYTIYF.

The V gene is TRBV5-4, the J gene TRBJ2-5; D unclear. This CDR3 spans 13 amino acids. V dropped 2 bases and J dropped 4 bases, with 9 bases sitting between them. Germline values: CDR1 SGHNT, CDR2 YYREEE (reference sequence). CDR3 coding DNA: TGTGCCAGCAGCTTCAACGCCGGAGAGACCCAGTACTTC. Amino acid sequence: CASSFNAGETQYF.

The J gene is TRBJ2-4, the V gene TRBV6-2 or TRBV6-3; 8 nucleotides align to TRBD1. J lost 7 bases, V lost 4 bases, and 9 bases had no gene match. Germline V lookup: CDR1 MNHEY, CDR2 SVGEGT. This CDR3 comprises 15 residues. The CDR3 sequence: CASSSSGGAGNIQYF. In nucleotides, the CDR3 is TGTGCCAGCAGTTCCTCAGGGGGCGCAGGTAACATTCAGTACTTC.

V is TRBV5-8 and J is TRBJ2-1; TRBD2 matches at 11 bases. CDR1 SGHTS and CDR2 YDEGEE come from the germline V gene. With V trimmed by 6 bases and J by 2 bases, 4 bases remained unmatched. The length of the CDR3 is 15 residues. The CDR3 here is CASTPTSGTYNEQFF. CDR3 nucleotides: TGTGCCAGCACCCCGACTAGCGGGACCTACAATGAGCAGTTCTTC.

The genes are TRBV3-1 (or the pseudogene TRBV3-2) and TRBJ1-1; D is unclear. The V gene lost 1 base and the J gene lost 4 bases, with 10 bases spanning the gap. CDR1 is LGHDT and CDR2 is YNNKEL in the germline V gene (reference sequence). The CDR3 is made up of 14 amino acids. The CDR3 nucleotides read TGTGCCAGCAGCCAAGCGATAGCCAGCACTGAAGCTTTCTTT. Translating it yields CASSQAIASTEAFF.

The rearrangement uses TRBV7-2 and TRBJ1-1, with 8 nucleotides matching TRBD1. This CDR3 has 14 amino acids. Germline V gene sequence: CDR1 SGHTA, CDR2 FQGNSA. With 5 bases clipped from V and 4 bases from J, the junction kept 6 bases outside the gene matches. CDR3 loop: CASSPRTGGTEAFF. CDR3 DNA sequence: TGTGCCAGCAGCCCTCGAACAGGGGGCACTGAAGCTTTCTTT.

The chain carries TRBV29-1 and TRBJ2-7; a weak D match, TRBD1 (6 bases). Germline CDR1 and CDR2: SQVTM and ANQGSEA. This CDR3 spans 13 amino acids. Trimming cost V 5 bases and J 2 bases, with 13 bases left between them. For the CDR3, the DNA is TGCAGCGTTTTAGGGGGTGAAACCTACGAGCAGTACTTC. Its protein is CSVLGGETYEQYF.

The chain links TRBV6-2 or TRBV6-3 to TRBJ2-7; TRBD1 might be the D (6 bases). Per germline, CDR1 MNHEY and CDR2 SVGEGT. The CDR3 runs to 14 residues. Trimming stripped 2 bases from V and 7 bases from J, with 15 bases between. The CDR3 here is CASSYGGLTGEQYF. CDR3 coding DNA: TGTGCCAGCAGTTACGGGGGCCTGACGGGTGAGCAGTACTTC.

The V gene is TRBV2, the J gene TRBJ1-2, with unresolved D. Germline V gene sequence: CDR1 SNHLY, CDR2 FYNNEI. The CDR3 sequence is 13 residues long. The germline V and J ends were trimmed by 6 bases and 0 bases, with 8 bases remaining between them. The CDR3 sequence: CASRQAANYGYTF. Written as DNA, the CDR3 is TGTGCCAGCAGGCAAGCGGCTAACTATGGCTACACCTTC.